This TCR beta chain was sequenced in a study of blood T cell repertoires in COVID-19. Study overall: T cells, B-cell-depleted T cells, or PBMCs provided the cDNA or gDNA that served as material.

The CDR3 consists of 15 residues. The germline V gene has CDR1 LGHDT and CDR2 YNNKEL (reference sequence). Germline trimming cut 4 bases from V and 2 bases from J; bases unmatched to any gene: 6. Original methodology: Scientists estimated how many nucleated cells there were by amplifying reference gene primers. TCRdb's table, derived via immunoSEQ multiplex PCR, lists solely in-frame clones and lacks some. V, J and clone size were drawn from that table, and D and trimming were deduced from the DNA. The repertoire holds over 200,000 clones, with about 90% as singletons. The TCR sequence derives from a man aged 25-45 years with acute or convalescent COVID-19. The J gene is TRBJ2-7, the V gene TRBV3-1 (or the pseudogene TRBV3-2); 9 bases match TRBD2. Sample: peripheral blood. The CDR3 sequence is CASSPWERGAYEQYF. Here the CDR3 DNA reads TGTGCCAGCAGCCCGTGGGAGCGGGGGGCCTACGAGCAGTACTTC.